In its sample, the clone carrying this T cell receptor (beta chain) was seen a few times. These data come from a study of glioma-infiltrating T cells. The germline CDR1 and CDR2 sequences are SEHNR and FQNEAQ (reference sequence). Trimming removed 5 bases from V and 4 bases from J; junction bases left unmatched: 20. The CDR3 sequence is 19 residues long. TCR alpha and beta CDR3 regions were amplified from RNA using iRepertoire nested multiplex PCR. Input was roughly 85-400 ng of tissue mRNA or PBMC total RNA. Each CDR3 protein gets one entry after TCRdb re-called the multiplex PCR reads with MiXCR. The data hold 400,000 or so distinct CDR3 sequences, with roughly two fifths observed a single time.

The sequenced sample was glioma tissue, nonneoplastic brain tissue, or PBMCs (not recorded which). The sequence was collected from a human donor with low-grade glioma or glioblastoma, undergoing nonglioma brain surgery, or in good health (not recorded which). The chain carries TRBV7-9 and TRBJ2-3; 8 bases are a match to TRBD2. CDR3 nucleotide sequence: TGTGCCAGCAGCCCCGGTTCCTTACGACTAGCGAGAACGGCAGATACGCAGTATTTT. Translating it yields CASSPGSLRLARTADTQYF.